The clone carrying this T cell receptor beta chain was observed many times. One end of the junction fails to match germline, which may point to a read error. This specimen comes from a study of T cells in Graves' hyperthyroidism and ophthalmopathy. Exclusion followed for patients with uncontrolled infection, other autoimmune disease, pregnancy or lactation. RNA transcripts yielded amplified TCR beta CDR3 regions. The HTBI primer set was used in a first-round RT-PCR of the TCR CDR3. MiXCR, run by TCRdb on the multiplex PCR reads, gives a single entry per CDR3 protein. This sample has around 720,000 distinct CDR3 sequences; roughly a third occur once, and the top ten carry about a third. Germline assignment: CDR1 SGHTA and CDR2 FQGNSA. This CDR3 contains 15 residues.

The specimen sequenced was blood. The J gene is TRBJ1-2, the V gene TRBV7-2; the D gene is possibly TRBD1 (6 bases). This TCR was sampled from a woman aged 40 to 55 with Graves' hyperthyroidism. CDR3 amino acids: CAGSLYRDANYGYTF. The CDR3 DNA reads TGTGCCGGCAGCTTGTACAGGGACGCTAACTATGGCTACACCTTC.